This T cell receptor beta chain was captured by sequencing in a study of human T cells and chemical hapten exposure (dated by TCRdb to the early 2020s). For context, the study as a whole: For sensitization, 2% DPC in acetone was applied to a 2 cm by 2 cm area of upper inner arm skin. Patients additionally received weekly therapeutic DPC doses to the scalp throughout the approximately 22-week study period. Patch testing was done on the upper back using Finn chambers containing 0.01% DPC, and results were scored after 6 days according to International Contact Dermatitis Research Group standards. The mostly female patient cohort included alopecia areata with under or over 50% scalp involvement, alopecia totalis and alopecia universalis. Libraries were pooled for sequencing, and variation in per-sample TCR yields was attributed mainly to small differences in library volumes within the pool. Peripheral blood TCR repertoire changes were tracked in vivo in alopecia patients during primary and secondary sensitization to the hapten diphenylcyclopropenone (DPC). Blood was sampled from patients pre-sensitization (week 0) and at 2, 6 and about 24 weeks after DPC sensitization. Blood for TCR sequencing was provided by twenty-nine alopecia patients at one to four time points (pre-sensitization, 2, 6 and 24 weeks). Summary of the overall study and its limitations: Repeated subsampling changed both the strength of the expansion versus patch-test correlation and the threshold at which that correlation became significant. A positive correlation was found between the number of PT1 expanded TCRs and patch test score, with significance reached at thresholds 8, 16 and 32 but not 4. Expanded TCRs formed significantly more large CDR3 similarity clusters than pre-sensitization or healthy control sets, consistent with antigen-driven responses. All patients had alopecia, a presumed autoimmune disease, so their immune response might differ from that of healthy individuals. The number of TCRs above 1 in 1000 frequency did not change with DPC sensitization; there was no evidence of global repertoire structure alterations.

The time point label for this specimen denotes: patch test 3, about 24 weeks after DPC sensitization. The meaning of the sample's treatment or condition label: therapeutic diphenylcyclopropenone sensitization with weekly scalp DPC. Blood at each patch-test visit was drawn before the patch test was applied. Eligible patients were aged 18 to 70, diagnosed with alopecia, deemed suitable for DPC therapy, and excluded if pregnant. Total RNA was isolated from unfractionated whole blood collected in Tempus Blood RNA tubes. Worth noting for this clonotype: Its antigen remains undetermined. No much larger clone is present one base from it, and per-base qualities are unavailable.

Library preparation was by RACE. TCRdb shows the sequencer as NextSeq 500. During library preparation, unique molecular identifiers were attached to individual cDNA molecules so that TCRs could be counted quantitatively and reproducibly. Each blood RNA sample was used to sequence both TCR alpha and TCR beta chains. In the authors' own workflow: A median of about 87,000 TCRs per sample was observed, with a range of roughly 20,000 to 700,000. V, J and CDR3 annotation of the TCR reads was performed with the Decombinator software suite. Every sample was subsampled to the same number of TCRs (28,000) for the PS versus PT1 abundance plots. Expanded TCRs were defined as absent before sensitization and observed at least eight times at the 2-week time point. The public reads were run again by TCRdb, first through fastp at Q25 and then through MiXCR, and only productive beta chains were kept. Under each unique CDR3 protein, matching rows form one entry showing the most common genes and DNA. The V and J calls were not made by the authors but by TCRdb's processing. Here the sample has roughly 50,000 distinct CDR3 sequences; 9.9% occur a single time. Clones ranked in the top ten supply about 15% of the sample.

The CDR3 holds 16 amino acids from the cysteine to the phenylalanine. Only the CDR3 part of the read is kept: 48 bases, read in frame from the first base. For this chain, trimming is 3 bases at the V end and 5 bases at the J end, and the number of junction bases without a gene match is 12. CDR1 LGHNA and CDR2 YSLEER are derived from the germline V gene. Source: whole blood, taken in connection with sensitization to the hapten diphenylcyclopropenone (DPC). The sequence joins TRBV4-3 to TRBJ2-5, and 7 junctional nucleotides match TRBD1. The TCR was taken from a woman aged 35 to 49 with alopecia areata. Some clones in this sample may be carry-over from other donors' samples. The DNA reads as follows: TGCGCCAGCAGCCAGGGAATACAGGGGCGCGGGGAGACCCAGTACTTC. Translation gives CASSQGIQGRGETQYF.